Listed below are T cell receptor beta chains from one sample, sequenced in a study of beta chain features in type 1 diabetes. TCRdb's copy holds only in-frame clones and misses some; the assay was immunoSEQ multiplex PCR. The sample lists approximately 150,000 clones, more than 9% occurring once. The sequenced material came from naive CD4+ T cells from blood. These receptors all stem from a man aged 18 to 29 in good health. CDR3s include the opening cysteine and the closing phenylalanine or tryptophan. A D gene is named only where the DNA matches it firmly. Clone size, where shown, is once, few, many, or a class for clones that have expanded.

TRBV19	TRBD1	TRBJ2-7	many	15	TGTGCCAGTAGTCCGGGGACAGCTTCGACCTACGAGCAGTACTTC	CASSPGTASTYEQYF
TRBV7-2	TRBD2	TRBJ2-7	NA	17	TGTGCCAGCAGCTTAAAAACTAGCGGGGGGAGCTACTACGAGCAGTACTTC	CASSLKTSGGSYYEQYF
TRBV19	TRBD2	TRBJ2-3	few	15	TGTGCCAGTAGCGCGGGACTACCCTGGGCAGATACGCAGTATTTT	CASSAGLPWADTQYF
TRBV4-2	NA	TRBJ2-3	many	13	TGTGCCAGCAGCCCGGGGAAAGGGGATACGCAGTATTTT	CASSPGKGDTQYF
TRBV29-1	NA	TRBJ2-5	once	13	TGCAGCGTTGATCGACAGGAGCAAGAGACCCAGTACTTC	CSVDRQEQETQYF
TRBV5-6	NA	TRBJ2-1	NA	15	TGTGCCAGCAGCTTGGTAACTATAACGAACAATGAGCAGTTCTTC	CASSLVTITNNEQFF
TRBV19	TRBD1	TRBJ1-5	NA	15	TGTGCCAGTAGTATTGGACAGGCTAGCAATCAGCCCCAGCATTTT	CASSIGQASNQPQHF
TRBV7-2	TRBD1	TRBJ2-5	NA	15	TGTGCCAGCAGCTCGACAGGGGTTGGGCAAGAGACCCAGTACTTC	CASSSTGVGQETQYF
TRBV30	NA	TRBJ1-1	many	14	TGTGCCTGGAGTGCGCTGACAGGGAACACTGAAGCTTTCTTT	CAWSALTGNTEAFF
TRBV19	TRBD1	TRBJ2-5	NA	13	TGTGCCAGTAGTAGTCAGGGGGAAGAGACCCAGTACTTC	CASSSQGEETQYF
TRBV30	NA	TRBJ1-2	NA	12	TGTGCCTGGGGGCAGGATGACTATGGCTACACCTTC	CAWGQDDYGYTF
TRBV7-9	NA	TRBJ2-1	NA	13	TGTGCCAGCAGCTTATCCGGGGGATCTGAGCAGTTCTTC	CASSLSGGSEQFF
TRBV30	NA	TRBJ1-1	many	12	TGTGCCTGGAGTCCGGGGAGCACTGAAGCTTTCTTT	CAWSPGSTEAFF
TRBV11-2	TRBD2	TRBJ2-1	NA	15	TGTGCCAGCAGCTATAGCGGGGGTACCAACAATGAGCAGTTCTTC	CASSYSGGTNNEQFF
TRBV2	NA	TRBJ1-5	few	14	TGTGCCAGCAGTCTACAGGGAGGCAATCAGCCCCAGCATTTT	CASSLQGGNQPQHF
TRBV9	TRBD2	TRBJ2-3	NA	15	TGTGCCAGCAGTGGACTAGCGGAGTCCACAGATACGCAGTATTTT	CASSGLAESTDTQYF
TRBV7-8	TRBD1	TRBJ1-5	NA	15	TGTGCCAGCACTAAAGGGACAGGGGTAGTTCAGCCCCAGCATTTT	CASTKGTGVVQPQHF
TRBV10-3	NA	TRBJ2-5	many	13	TGTGCCATCAGGCAGACAGGGAGGGAGACCCAGTACTTC	CAIRQTGRETQYF
TRBV9	NA	TRBJ2-2	few	14	TGTGCCAGCAGCGTAGGGGGCCCCACCGGGGAGCTGTTTTTT	CASSVGGPTGELFF
TRBV19	NA	TRBJ2-2	NA	14	TGTGCCAGTAGTATATGGAGGGGTGACGGGGAGCTGTTTTTT	CASSIWRGDGELFF
TRBV7-6	TRBD1	TRBJ2-3	NA	15	TGTGCCAGCAGGACAACAGGGGTAGGGACAGATACGCAGTATTTT	CASRTTGVGTDTQYF
TRBV25-1	NA	TRBJ2-7	NA	13	TGTGCCAGCAGTCGTCCAGGGGATCGCGAGCAGTACTTC	CASSRPGDREQYF
TRBV28	TRBD1	TRBJ1-2	few	14	TGTGCCAGCAGTTTATCGGGACAGAACTATGGCTACACCTTC	CASSLSGQNYGYTF
TRBV7-2	NA	TRBJ2-7	few	13	TGTGCCAGCAGCCACGGTAGGGGAGGAGAGCAGTACTTC	CASSHGRGGEQYF
TRBV11-2	NA	TRBJ2-5	NA	14	TGTGCCAGCAGCTTAGGCGGGCGTGGAGAGACCCAGTACTTC	CASSLGGRGETQYF
TRBV7-2	NA	TRBJ2-3	NA	14	TGTGCCAGCTCTCCTGGACTTATCACAGATACGCAGTATTTT	CASSPGLITDTQYF